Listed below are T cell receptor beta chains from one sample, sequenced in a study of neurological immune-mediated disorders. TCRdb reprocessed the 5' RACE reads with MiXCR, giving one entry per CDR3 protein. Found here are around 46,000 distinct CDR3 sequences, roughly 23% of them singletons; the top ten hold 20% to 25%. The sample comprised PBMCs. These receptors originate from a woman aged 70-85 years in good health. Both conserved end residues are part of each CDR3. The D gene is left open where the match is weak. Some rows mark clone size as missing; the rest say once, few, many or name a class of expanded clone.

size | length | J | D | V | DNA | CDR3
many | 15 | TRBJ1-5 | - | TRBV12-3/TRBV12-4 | TGTGCCAGCAGCGCCGGGACAACTAGCAATCAGCCCCAGCATTTT | CASSAGTTSNQPQHF
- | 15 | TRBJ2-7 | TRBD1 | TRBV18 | TGTGCCAGCTCACCAGGACAGGGTCGGTCCTACGAGCAGTACTTC | CASSPGQGRSYEQYF
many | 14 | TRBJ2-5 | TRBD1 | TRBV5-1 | TGCGCCAGCGGCGGACAGGGCGGCCCCGAGACCCAGTACTTC | CASGGQGGPETQYF
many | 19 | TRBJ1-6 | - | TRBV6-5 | TGTGCCAGCAGTTTAGAAGAACCGGTTATGGAGTCCTATAATTCACCCCTCCACTTT | CASSLEEPVMESYNSPLHF
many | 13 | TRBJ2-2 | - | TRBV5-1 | TGCGCCAGCAGCTGGGATCGGGCCGGGGAGCTGTTTTTT | CASSWDRAGELFF
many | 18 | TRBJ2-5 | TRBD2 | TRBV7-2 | TGTGCCAGCAGGAAAACGCCGGGACTAGCGGGAGCTGGAGAGACCCAGTACTTC | CASRKTPGLAGAGETQYF
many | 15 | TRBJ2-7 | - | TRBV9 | TGTGCCAGCAGCACGCGACCGGCAGGACGGGCCGAGCAGTACTTC | CASSTRPAGRAEQYF
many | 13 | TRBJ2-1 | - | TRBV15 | TGTGCCACCTCTCACCCCTCGGGCAATGAGCAGTTCTTC | CATSHPSGNEQFF
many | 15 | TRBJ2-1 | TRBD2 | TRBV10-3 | TGTGCCATCAGTGAGGGGGCGGGAGAGTACAATGAGCAGTTCTTC | CAISEGAGEYNEQFF
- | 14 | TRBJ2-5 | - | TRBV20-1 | TGCAGTGCTAGAGATATTGGTAAACGAGAGACCCAGTACTTC | CSARDIGKRETQYF
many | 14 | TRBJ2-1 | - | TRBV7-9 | TGTGCCAGCACCGCCGGGTGGGATTACAATGAGCAGTTCTTC | CASTAGWDYNEQFF
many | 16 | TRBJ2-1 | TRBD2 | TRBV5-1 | TGCGCCAGCAGCCCCGGACTAGCGGGTCGCTACAATGAGCAGTTCTTC | CASSPGLAGRYNEQFF
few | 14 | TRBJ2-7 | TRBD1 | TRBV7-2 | TGTGCCAGCAGGTCCACAGGGGGCTCCTACGAGCAGTACTTC | CASRSTGGSYEQYF
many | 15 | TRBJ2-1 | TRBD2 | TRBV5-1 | TGCGCCAGCAGCGATGGGACTAGCGGATACAATGAGCAGTTCTTC | CASSDGTSGYNEQFF
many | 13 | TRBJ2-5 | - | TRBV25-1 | TGTGCCAGCAGTGACAGGGATCGGGAGACCCAGTACTTC | CASSDRDRETQYF
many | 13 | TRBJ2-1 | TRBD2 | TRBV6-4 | TGTGCCAGCAGTACCGGGACTAGCAATGAGCAGTTCTTC | CASSTGTSNEQFF
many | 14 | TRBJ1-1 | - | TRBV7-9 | TGTGCCAGCAGCTCGATGTCAGAGAACACTGAAGCTTTCTTT | CASSSMSENTEAFF
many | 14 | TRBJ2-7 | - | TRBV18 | TGTGCCAGCTCACCACCGGGTATAGCCTACGAGCAGTACTTC | CASSPPGIAYEQYF
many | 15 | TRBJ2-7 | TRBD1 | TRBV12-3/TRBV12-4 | TGTGCCAGCAGGCCCGGGACAGGGATCTCCTACGAGCAGTACTTC | CASRPGTGISYEQYF
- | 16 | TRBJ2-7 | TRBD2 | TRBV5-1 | TGCGCCAGCAGCGCGGGACTAGCGGGAGTGAGATACGAGCAGTACTTC | CASSAGLAGVRYEQYF
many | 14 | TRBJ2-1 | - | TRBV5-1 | TGCGCCAGCAGCTTACGAGGGACTTTGGATGAGCAGTTCTTC | CASSLRGTLDEQFF
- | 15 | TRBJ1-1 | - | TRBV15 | TGTGCCACCAGCAGAGATAATGGGGGGGCCGGTAGAACTTTCTTT | CATSRDNGGAGRTFF
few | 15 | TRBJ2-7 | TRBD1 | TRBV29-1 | TGCAGCGTTGACCTCGGGACAGGGCGTTCCCACGAGCAGTACTTC | CSVDLGTGRSHEQYF
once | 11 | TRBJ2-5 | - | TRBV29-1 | TGCAGCGTCGGACTTAGGGAGACCCAGTACTTC | CSVGLRETQYF
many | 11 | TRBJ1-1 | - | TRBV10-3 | TGTGCCATCAGTGACTTCACTGAAGCTTTCTTT | CAISDFTEAFF
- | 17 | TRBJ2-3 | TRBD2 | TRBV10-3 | TGTGCCATCCAACAAGCGGGGAATGGGCGTAACACAGATACGCAGTATTTT | CAIQQAGNGRNTDTQYF
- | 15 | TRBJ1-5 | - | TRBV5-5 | TGTGCCAGCAGCTTATCGGGGCAGGGCAATCAGCCCCAGCATTTT | CASSLSGQGNQPQHF
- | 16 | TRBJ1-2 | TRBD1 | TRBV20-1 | TGCAGTGCTAGAAATTTCTTGGTCAGGGGGGACTATGGCTACACCTTC | CSARNFLVRGDYGYTF
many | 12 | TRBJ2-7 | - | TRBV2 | TGTGCCGGTTGTTCGGCCCTCTACGAGCAGTACTTC | CAGCSALYEQYF
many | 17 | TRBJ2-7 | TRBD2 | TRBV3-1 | TGTGCCAGCAGCCAAGTAGCACGACTAGCGGGCTCTGGCGAGCAGTACTTC | CASSQVARLAGSGEQYF
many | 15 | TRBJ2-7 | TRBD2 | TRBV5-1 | TGCGCCAGCAGCTTTACTAGCGGGGGTCTGGGCGAGCAGTACTTC | CASSFTSGGLGEQYF
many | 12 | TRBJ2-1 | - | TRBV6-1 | TGTGCCAGCAGTCCCCTATGGGTGGGGCAGTTCTTC | CASSPLWVGQFF
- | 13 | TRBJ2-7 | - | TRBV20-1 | TGCAGTGCTAGATCTGGGGAGCCCTACGAGCAGTACTTC | CSARSGEPYEQYF
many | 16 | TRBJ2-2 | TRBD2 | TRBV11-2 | TGTGCCAGCAGCCCAACGACGGGAGGGCCGACCGGGGAGCTGTTTTTT | CASSPTTGGPTGELFF
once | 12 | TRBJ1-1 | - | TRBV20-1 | TGCAGTGCTAGTAGGCGGAACACTGAAGCTTTCTTT | CSASRRNTEAFF
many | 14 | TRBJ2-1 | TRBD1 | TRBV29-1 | TGCAGCGTTGAAAGGGGACAGGGGTACAATGAGCAGTTCTTC | CSVERGQGYNEQFF
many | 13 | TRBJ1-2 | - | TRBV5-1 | TGCGCCAGCAGCTTGGCAGCCAGGTCTGGCTACACCTTC | CASSLAARSGYTF
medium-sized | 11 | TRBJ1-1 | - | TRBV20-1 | TGCAGTGTCGACCGGGCCCAGCACGCTTTCTTT | CSVDRAQHAFF
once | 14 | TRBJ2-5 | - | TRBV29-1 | TGCAGCGTTGAGGGTAGCAGGAGTCTAGGGACCCAGTACTTC | CSVEGSRSLGTQYF
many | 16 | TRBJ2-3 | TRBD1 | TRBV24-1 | TGTGCCACCAGTGATTACGGGACAGGGGTGGGAGATACGCAGTATTTT | CATSDYGTGVGDTQYF
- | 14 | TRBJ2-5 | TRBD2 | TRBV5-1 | TGCGCCAGCAGTTCGGTTAGCGGGGGAGAGACCCAGTACTTC | CASSSVSGGETQYF
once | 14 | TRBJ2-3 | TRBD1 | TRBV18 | TGTGCCAGCTCACCGGGACAGGGATGGGTTACGCAGTATTTT | CASSPGQGWVTQYF
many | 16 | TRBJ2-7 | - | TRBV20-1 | TGCAGTGCATCGGTCCCCGCCGGGGGCCGATTCGGCGAGCAGTACTTC | CSASVPAGGRFGEQYF